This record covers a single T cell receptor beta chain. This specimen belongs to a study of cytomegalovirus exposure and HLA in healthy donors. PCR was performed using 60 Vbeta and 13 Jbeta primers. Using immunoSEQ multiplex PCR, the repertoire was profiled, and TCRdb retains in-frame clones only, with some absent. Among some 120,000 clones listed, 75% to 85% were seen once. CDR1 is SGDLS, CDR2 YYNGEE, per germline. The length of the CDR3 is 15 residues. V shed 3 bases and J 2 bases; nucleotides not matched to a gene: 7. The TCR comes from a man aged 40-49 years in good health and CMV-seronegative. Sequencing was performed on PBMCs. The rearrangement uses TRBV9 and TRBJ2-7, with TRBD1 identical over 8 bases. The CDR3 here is CASSGGTGWTYEQYF. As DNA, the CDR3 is TGTGCCAGCAGCGGAGGGACAGGATGGACCTACGAGCAGTACTTC.